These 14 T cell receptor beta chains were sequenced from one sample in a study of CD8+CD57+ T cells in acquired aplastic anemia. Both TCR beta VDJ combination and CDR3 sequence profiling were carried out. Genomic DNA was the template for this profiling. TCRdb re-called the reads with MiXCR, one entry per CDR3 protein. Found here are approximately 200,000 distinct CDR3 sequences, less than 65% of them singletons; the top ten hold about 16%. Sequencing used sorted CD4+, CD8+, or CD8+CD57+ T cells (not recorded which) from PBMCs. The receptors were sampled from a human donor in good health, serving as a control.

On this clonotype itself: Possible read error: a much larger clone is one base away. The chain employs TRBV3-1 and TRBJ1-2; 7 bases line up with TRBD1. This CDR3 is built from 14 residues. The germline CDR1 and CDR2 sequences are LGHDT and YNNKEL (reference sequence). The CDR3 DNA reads TGTGCCAGCAGCCAGCCGGGACAGCTTTATGGCTACGCCTTC. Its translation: CASSQPGQLYGYAF.

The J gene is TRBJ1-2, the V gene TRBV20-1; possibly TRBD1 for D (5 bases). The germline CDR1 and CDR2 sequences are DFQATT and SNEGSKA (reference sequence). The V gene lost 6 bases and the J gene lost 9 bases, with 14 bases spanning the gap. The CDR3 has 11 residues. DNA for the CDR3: TGCAGTGCCGGTCGGGACCGACGCTACACCTTC. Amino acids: CSAGRDRRYTF.

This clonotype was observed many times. The CDR3 is CASSLIGYEQYF. DNA for the CDR3: TGTGCCAGCAGTTTAATAGGCTACGAGCAGTACTTC. J is TRBJ2-7 and V is TRBV28, with D unclear. The V end was cut by 2 bases, the J end by 3 bases, with 5 bases between. This CDR3 spans 12 amino acids. CDR1 and CDR2 (germline): MDHEN, SYDVKM.

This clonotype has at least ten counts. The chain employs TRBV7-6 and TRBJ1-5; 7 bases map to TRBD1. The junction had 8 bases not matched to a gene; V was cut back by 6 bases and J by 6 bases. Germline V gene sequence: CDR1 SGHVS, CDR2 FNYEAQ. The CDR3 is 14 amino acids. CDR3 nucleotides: TGTGCCAGCAGTTCAGACAGGGTAGCTCAGCCCCAGCATTTT. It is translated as CASSSDRVAQPQHF. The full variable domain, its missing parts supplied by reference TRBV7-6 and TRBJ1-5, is GAGVSQSPRYKVTKRGQDVALRCDPISGHVSLYWYRQALGQGPEFLTYFNYEAQQDKSGLPNDRFSAERPEGSISTLTIQRTEQRDSAMYRCASSSDRVAQPQHFGDGTRLSIL.

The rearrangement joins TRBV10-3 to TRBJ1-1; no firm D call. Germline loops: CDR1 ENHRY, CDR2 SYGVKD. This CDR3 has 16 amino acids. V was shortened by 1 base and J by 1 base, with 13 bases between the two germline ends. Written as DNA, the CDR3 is TGTGCCATCAGTGAGTATCGTCCGGGAGCGAACACTGAAGCTTTCTTT. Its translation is CAISEYRPGANTEAFF.

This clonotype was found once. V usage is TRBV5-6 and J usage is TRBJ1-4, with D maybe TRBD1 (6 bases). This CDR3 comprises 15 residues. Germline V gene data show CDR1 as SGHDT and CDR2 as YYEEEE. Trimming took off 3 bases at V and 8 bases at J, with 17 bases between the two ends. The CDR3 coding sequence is TGTGCCAGCAGCTCCGGGGGGCAGGGAGGCGAAAAACTGTTTTTT. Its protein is CASSSGGQGGEKLFF.

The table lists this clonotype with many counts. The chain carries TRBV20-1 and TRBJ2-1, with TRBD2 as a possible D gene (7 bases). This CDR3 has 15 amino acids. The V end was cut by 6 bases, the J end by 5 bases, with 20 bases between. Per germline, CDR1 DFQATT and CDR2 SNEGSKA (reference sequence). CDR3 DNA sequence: TGCAGTGCCTCGAATTGGGGGGGCGGCAACAATGAGCAGTTCTTC. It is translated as CSASNWGGGNNEQFF.

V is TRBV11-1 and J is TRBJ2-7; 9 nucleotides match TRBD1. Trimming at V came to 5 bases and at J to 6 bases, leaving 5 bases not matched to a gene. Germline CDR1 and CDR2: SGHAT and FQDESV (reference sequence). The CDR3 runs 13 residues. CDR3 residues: CASSLWTGVEQYF. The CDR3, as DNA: TGTGCCAGCAGCCTATGGACAGGGGTCGAGCAGTACTTC.

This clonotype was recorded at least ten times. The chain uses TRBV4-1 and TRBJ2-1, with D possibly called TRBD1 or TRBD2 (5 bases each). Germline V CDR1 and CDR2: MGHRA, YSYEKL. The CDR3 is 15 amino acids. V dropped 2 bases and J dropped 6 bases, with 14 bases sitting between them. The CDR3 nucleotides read TGCGCCAGCAGCCAACAGCGTTCTGGGGGCAATGAGCAGTTCTTC. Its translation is CASSQQRSGGNEQFF.

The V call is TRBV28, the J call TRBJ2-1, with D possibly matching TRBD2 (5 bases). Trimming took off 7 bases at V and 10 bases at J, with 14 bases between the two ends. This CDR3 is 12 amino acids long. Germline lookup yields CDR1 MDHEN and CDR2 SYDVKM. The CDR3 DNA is TGTGCCAGCAATTACATTCGGGAAGAGCAGTTCTTC. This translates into CASNYIREEQFF.

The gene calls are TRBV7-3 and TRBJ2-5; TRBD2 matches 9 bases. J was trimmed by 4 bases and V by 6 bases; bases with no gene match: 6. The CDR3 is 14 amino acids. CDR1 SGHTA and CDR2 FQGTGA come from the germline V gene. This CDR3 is CASRRAGGGETQYF. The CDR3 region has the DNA TGTGCCAGCAGACGAGCGGGGGGCGGAGAGACCCAGTACTTC. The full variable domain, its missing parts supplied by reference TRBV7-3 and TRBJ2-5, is GAGVSQTPSNKVTEKGKYVELRCDPISGHTALYWYRQSLGQGPEFLIYFQGTGAADDSGLPNDRFFAVRPEGSVSTLKIQRTERGDSAVYLCASRRAGGGETQYFGPGTRLLVL.

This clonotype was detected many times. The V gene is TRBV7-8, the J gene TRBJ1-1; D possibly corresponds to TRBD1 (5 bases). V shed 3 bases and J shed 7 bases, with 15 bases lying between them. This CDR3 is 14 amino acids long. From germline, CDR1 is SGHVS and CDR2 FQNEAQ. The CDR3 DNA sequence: TGTGCCAGCAGCTTTAATGCCGGCGGGGGTGAAGCTTTCTTT. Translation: CASSFNAGGGEAFF.

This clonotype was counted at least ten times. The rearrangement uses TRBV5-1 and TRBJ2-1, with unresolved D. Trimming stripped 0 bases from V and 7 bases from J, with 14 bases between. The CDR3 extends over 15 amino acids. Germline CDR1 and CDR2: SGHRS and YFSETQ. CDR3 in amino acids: CASSLARGDRNEQFF. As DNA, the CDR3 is TGCGCCAGCAGCTTGGCCAGAGGAGATAGAAATGAGCAGTTCTTC.

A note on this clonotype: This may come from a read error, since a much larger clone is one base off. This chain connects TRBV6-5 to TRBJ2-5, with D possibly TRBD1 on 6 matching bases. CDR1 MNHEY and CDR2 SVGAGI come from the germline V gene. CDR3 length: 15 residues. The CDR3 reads CASSHSRDRKETQYF. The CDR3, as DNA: TGTGCCAGCAGTCACTCAAGAGACAGGAAAGAGACCCAGTACTTC.